Here is one T cell receptor beta chain with its context. What antigen it recognizes has not been identified. No base quality values were provided; no much bigger clone lies one nucleotide off. This entry comes from a study of patients and donors after allogeneic stem cell transplantation (dated by TCRdb to the early 2020s). The CDR3 covers 16 residues, taking in both the cysteine and the phenylalanine. Just CDR3 DNA is preserved here, 48 bases in frame from base 1. The junction shows trimming of 2 bases on V and 3 bases on J, and the gene matches do not reach 7 bases of it. The germline V gene supplies CDR1 SGHVS and CDR2 FQNEAQ. Library prep was done by RT-PCR. Sequencing instrument: NextSeq 550. Using fastp trimming at Q25 and MiXCR clonotype assembly, TCRdb reanalyzed the public sequencing data and kept in-frame beta chains. Each entry is one CDR3 protein sequence, shown with its most common DNA and genes. The sample table records about 24,000 distinct CDR3 sequences; roughly two fifths of these occur just once. Of the sample, around 80% is held by the ten largest clones.

Input material: blood, either unsorted or a sorted T cell fraction (not recorded which). The chain is made from TRBV7-8 and TRBJ1-5; 7 nucleotides in the junction match TRBD1. This clonotype originated in a human donor who was either an allogeneic HSCT recipient or a stem cell or donor lymphocyte infusion donor (not recorded which). It is not recorded whose cells these are; they may come from a transplant donor. The nucleotide sequence is given as TGTGCCAGCAGCTTAAGGCCACAGGGGACCAATCAGCCCCAGCATTTT. The translation is CASSLRPQGTNQPQHF. The full variable domain, with segments outside the CDR3 supplied by the reference TRBV7-8 and TRBJ1-5 proteins, appears as GAGVSQSPRYKVAKRGQDVALRCDPISGHVSLFWYQQALGQGPEFLTYFQNEAQLDKSGLPSDRFFAERPEGSVSTLKIQRTQQEDSAVYLCASSLRPQGTNQPQHFGDGTRLSIL.